The clone carrying this TCR beta chain was detected a few times. Its antigen is unknown. Individual cDNA molecules were tagged with unique molecular identifiers. TCRdb reprocessed the 5' RACE reads with MiXCR, giving one entry per CDR3 protein. The sample holds tens of thousands of distinct CDR3 sequences; less than 12% are singletons and the top ten take roughly 15%. The CDR3 loop spans 15 amino acids. The germline V gene encodes CDR1 SGHTA and CDR2 FQGNSA. V gave up 1 base and J gave up 3 bases, with 10 bases separating them. The sample is drawn from a study of early T cells in non-severe SARS-CoV-2 infection. Overall study context: The chains were unpaired, and the sequenced material was bulk RNA from unsorted whole blood. Study conclusions and caveats: VDJdb matching skewed toward anti-spike CD8 responses, missing private and CD4 specificities.

This TCR was sampled from an adult who was a healthcare worker with PCR-confirmed SARS-CoV-2 infection or an uninfected control (not recorded which). The chain combines TRBV7-2 with TRBJ1-5; D call uncertain. This specimen consisted of whole blood, obtained at baseline. For the CDR3, the DNA is TGTGCCAGCAGCTTAGTATCTGGGAACAATCAGCCCCAGCATTTT. Translating gives CASSLVSGNNQPQHF.